This T cell receptor (beta chain) was sequenced during a study of Tregs in tolerant kidney transplant recipients. Per germline, CDR1 LNHDA and CDR2 SQIVND (reference sequence). V trimming: 4 bases; J trimming: 3 bases; junction bases outside the gene matches: 3. CDR3 length: 14 amino acids. The data were produced by immunoSEQ multiplex PCR, yet TCRdb's version contains in-frame clones alone and is incomplete. Among fewer than 20,000 clones listed, roughly four fifths were seen once. The V gene is TRBV19, the J gene TRBJ2-3, with TRBD1 identical over 8 bases. The sequenced sample was Tregs from blood. The clonotype was recovered from a human donor in good health. The CDR3 region is CASSRQGRTDTQYF. The CDR3 DNA sequence: TGTGCCAGTAGTAGACAGGGGCGGACAGATACGCAGTATTTT.